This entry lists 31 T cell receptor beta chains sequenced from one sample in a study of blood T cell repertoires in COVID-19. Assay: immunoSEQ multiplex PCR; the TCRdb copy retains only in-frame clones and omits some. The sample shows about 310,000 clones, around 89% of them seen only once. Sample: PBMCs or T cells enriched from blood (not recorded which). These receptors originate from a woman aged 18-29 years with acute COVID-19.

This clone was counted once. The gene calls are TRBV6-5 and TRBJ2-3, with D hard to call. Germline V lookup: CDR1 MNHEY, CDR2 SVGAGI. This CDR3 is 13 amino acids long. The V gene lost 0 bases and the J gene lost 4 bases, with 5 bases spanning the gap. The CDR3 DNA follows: TGTGCCAGCAGTTACTCTGGGCCAGATACGCAGTATTTT. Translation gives CASSYSGPDTQYF.

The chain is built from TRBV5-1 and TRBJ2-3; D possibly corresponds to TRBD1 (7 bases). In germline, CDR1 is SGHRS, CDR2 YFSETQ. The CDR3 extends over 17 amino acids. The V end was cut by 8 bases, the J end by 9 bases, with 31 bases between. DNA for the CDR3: TGCGCCAGTCGGAGGAGGGACAGAGGTGCAGACTCGGGAACGCAGTATTTT. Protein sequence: CASRRRDRGADSGTQYF.

The CDR3 is CASRTGENTEAFF. The DNA for the CDR3 is TGTGCCAGCAGGACAGGAGAGAACACTGAAGCTTTCTTT. J is TRBJ1-1 and V is TRBV28; TRBD1 might be the D (6 bases). The CDR3 runs to 13 residues. CDR1 MDHEN and CDR2 SYDVKM come from the germline V gene. The germline V and J ends were trimmed by 6 bases and 1 base, with 9 bases remaining between them. The entire variable domain, with the rest obtained from reference TRBV28 and TRBJ1-1, is as follows: DVKVTQSSRYLVKRTGEKVFLECVQDMDHENMFWYRQDPGLGLRLIYFSYDVKMKEKGDIPEGYSVSREKKERFSLILESASTNQTSMYLCASRTGENTEAFFGQGTRLTVV.

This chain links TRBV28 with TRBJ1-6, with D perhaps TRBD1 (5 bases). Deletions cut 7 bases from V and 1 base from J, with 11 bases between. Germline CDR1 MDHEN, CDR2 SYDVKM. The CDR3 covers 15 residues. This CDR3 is CASKGEESYNSPLHF. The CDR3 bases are TGTGCCAGCAAAGGGGAAGAATCCTATAATTCACCCCTCCACTTT.

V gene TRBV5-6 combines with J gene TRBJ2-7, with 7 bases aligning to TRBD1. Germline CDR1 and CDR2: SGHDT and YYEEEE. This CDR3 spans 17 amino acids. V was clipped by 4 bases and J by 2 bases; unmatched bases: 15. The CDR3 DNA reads TGTGCCAGCAGCCTAAAGGGGTTTACAGGGGTGACCTACGAGCAGTACTTC. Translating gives CASSLKGFTGVTYEQYF.

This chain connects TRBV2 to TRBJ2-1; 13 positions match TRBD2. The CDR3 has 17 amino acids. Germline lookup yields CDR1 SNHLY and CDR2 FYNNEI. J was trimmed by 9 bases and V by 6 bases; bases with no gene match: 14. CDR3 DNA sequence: TGTGCCAGCAGAGAGACTAGCGGGAGGCCACCTTTCGGTGAGCAGTTCTTC. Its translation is CASRETSGRPPFGEQFF.

The CDR3 loop is CASNLAGGVDTQYF. CDR3 bases: TGTGCCAGCAATCTAGCGGGAGGGGTAGATACGCAGTATTTT. This chain uses TRBV9 with TRBJ2-3; 12 bases map to TRBD2. After removal of 6 bases from V and 5 bases from J, the junction contained 4 bases not matched to a gene. Germline V gives CDR1 SGDLS, CDR2 YYNGEE. The CDR3 spans 14 residues.

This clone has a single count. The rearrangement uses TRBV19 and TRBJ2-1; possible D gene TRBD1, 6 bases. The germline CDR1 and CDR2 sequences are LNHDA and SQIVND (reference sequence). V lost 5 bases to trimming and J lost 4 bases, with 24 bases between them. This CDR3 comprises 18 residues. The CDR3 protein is CASSLYLTGLGKYNEQFF. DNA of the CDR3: TGTGCCAGTAGTCTCTACCTTACAGGGCTGGGGAAATACAATGAGCAGTTCTTC.

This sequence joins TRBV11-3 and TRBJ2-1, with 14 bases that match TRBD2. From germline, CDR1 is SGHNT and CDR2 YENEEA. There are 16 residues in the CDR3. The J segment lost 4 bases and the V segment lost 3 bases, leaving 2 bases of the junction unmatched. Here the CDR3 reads CASSLTSGRVYNEQFF. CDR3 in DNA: TGTGCCAGCAGCTTGACTAGCGGGAGGGTTTACAATGAGCAGTTCTTC.

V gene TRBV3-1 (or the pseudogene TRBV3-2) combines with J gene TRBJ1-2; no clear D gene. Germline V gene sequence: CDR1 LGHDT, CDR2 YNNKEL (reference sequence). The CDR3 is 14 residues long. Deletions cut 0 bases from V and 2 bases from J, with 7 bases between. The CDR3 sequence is CASSQEGTNYGYTF. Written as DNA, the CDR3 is TGTGCCAGCAGCCAAGAGGGCACCAACTATGGCTACACCTTC.

CDR3 nucleotide sequence: TGCGCCAGCAGCTTGGGCACAGGTCCTGAAGCGCGTAACTATGGCTACACCTTC. As protein: CASSLGTGPEARNYGYTF. The chain couples TRBV5-1 to TRBJ1-2, with a tentative D call TRBD1 (5 bases). Trimming stripped 0 bases from V and 1 base from J, with 19 bases between. The CDR3 is made up of 18 amino acids. CDR1 and CDR2 (germline): SGHRS, YFSETQ.

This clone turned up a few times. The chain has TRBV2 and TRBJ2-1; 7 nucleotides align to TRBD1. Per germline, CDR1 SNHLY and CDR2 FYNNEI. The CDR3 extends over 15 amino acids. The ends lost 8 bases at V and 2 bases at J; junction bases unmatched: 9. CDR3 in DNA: TGTGCCAGCTCTGATGAGGGGGCGACCTACAATGAGCAGTTCTTC. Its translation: CASSDEGATYNEQFF.

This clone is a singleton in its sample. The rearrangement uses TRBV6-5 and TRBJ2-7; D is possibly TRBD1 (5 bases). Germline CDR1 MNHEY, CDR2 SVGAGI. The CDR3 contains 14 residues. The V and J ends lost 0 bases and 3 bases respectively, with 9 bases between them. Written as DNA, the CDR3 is TGTGCCAGCAGTTACTCCTCCCAGGGCTACGAGCAGTACTTC. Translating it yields CASSYSSQGYEQYF.

As DNA, the CDR3 is TGTGCCACCAGTGATCACCCTAGCGGGAGCTCCTACAATGAGCAGTTCTTC. Protein sequence: CATSDHPSGSSYNEQFF. V is TRBV24-1 and J is TRBJ2-1, with 10 positions matching TRBD2. Germline values: CDR1 KGHDR, CDR2 SFDVKD. The length of the CDR3 is 17 residues. V trimming: 3 bases; J trimming: 0 bases; junction bases outside the gene matches: 4.

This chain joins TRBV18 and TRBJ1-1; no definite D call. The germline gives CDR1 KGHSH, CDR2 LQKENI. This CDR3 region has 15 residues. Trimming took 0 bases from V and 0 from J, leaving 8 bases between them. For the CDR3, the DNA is TGTGCCAGCTCACCACCGTATAGCCTGAACACTGAAGCTTTCTTT. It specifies CASSPPYSLNTEAFF.

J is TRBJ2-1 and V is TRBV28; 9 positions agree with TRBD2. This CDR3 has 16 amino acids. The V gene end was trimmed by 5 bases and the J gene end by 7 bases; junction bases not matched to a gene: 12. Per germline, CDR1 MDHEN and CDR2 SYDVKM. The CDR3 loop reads CASSRSGLAVGNEQFF. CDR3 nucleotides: TGTGCCAGCAGTCGCTCGGGACTAGCAGTTGGAAATGAGCAGTTCTTC.

The CDR3 sequence is CASSIEAGAPTDTQYF. In DNA, the CDR3 is TGTGCCAGTAGTATCGAGGCGGGGGCCCCCACAGATACGCAGTATTTT. The J gene is TRBJ2-3, the V gene TRBV19, with TRBD2 as a possible D gene (7 bases). The V and J ends lost 3 bases and 2 bases respectively, with 15 bases between them. This CDR3 spans 16 amino acids. From germline, CDR1 is LNHDA and CDR2 SQIVND (reference sequence).

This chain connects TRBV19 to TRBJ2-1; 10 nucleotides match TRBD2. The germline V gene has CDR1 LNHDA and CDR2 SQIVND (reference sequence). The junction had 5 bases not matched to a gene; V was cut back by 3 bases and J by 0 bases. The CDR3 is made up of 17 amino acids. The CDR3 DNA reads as TGTGCCAGTAGTATCGAGGCTAGCGGGAGCTCCTACAATGAGCAGTTCTTC. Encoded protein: CASSIEASGSSYNEQFF.

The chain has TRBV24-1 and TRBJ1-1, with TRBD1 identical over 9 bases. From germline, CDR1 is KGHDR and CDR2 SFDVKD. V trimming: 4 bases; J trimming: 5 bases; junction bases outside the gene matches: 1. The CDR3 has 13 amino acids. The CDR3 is CATSEDRGTEAFF. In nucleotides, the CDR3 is TGTGCCACCAGTGAAGACAGGGGGACTGAAGCTTTCTTT.

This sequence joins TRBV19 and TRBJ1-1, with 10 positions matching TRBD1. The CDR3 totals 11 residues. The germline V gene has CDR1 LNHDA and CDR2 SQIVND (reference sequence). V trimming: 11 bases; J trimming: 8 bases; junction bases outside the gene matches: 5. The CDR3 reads CAGGTGEEAFF. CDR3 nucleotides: TGTGCCGGCGGGACAGGGGAAGAAGCTTTCTTT.

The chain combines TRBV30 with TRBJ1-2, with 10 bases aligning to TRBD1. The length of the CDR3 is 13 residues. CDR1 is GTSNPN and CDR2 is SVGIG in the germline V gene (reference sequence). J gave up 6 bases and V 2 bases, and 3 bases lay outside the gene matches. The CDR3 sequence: CAWSLGQGNGYTF. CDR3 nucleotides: TGTGCCTGGAGTTTGGGACAGGGGAATGGCTACACCTTC.

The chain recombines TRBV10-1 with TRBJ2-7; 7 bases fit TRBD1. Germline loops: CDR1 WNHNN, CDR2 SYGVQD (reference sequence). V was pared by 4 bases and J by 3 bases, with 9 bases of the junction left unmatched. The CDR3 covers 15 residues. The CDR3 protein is CASSGDSLSLYEQYF. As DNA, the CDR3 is TGCGCCAGCAGTGGGGACAGCTTATCACTCTACGAGCAGTACTTC.

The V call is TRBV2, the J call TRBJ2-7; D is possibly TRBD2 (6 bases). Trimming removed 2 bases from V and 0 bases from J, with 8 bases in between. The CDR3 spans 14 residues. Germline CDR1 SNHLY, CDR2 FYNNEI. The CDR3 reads CASSEIAASYEQYF. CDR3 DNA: TGTGCCAGCAGTGAAATAGCGGCCTCCTACGAGCAGTACTTC.

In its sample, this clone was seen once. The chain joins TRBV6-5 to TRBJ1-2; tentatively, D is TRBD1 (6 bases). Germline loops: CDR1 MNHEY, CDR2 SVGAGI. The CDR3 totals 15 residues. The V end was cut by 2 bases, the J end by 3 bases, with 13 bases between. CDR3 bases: TGTGCCAGCAGTTACCAAACGTGGGGGCACTATGGCTACACCTTC. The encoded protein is CASSYQTWGHYGYTF.

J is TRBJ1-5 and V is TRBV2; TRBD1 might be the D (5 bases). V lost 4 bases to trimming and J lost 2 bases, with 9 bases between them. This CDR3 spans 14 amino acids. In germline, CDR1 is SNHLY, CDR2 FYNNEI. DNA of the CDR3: TGTGCCAGCAGTGTGTCCAGGGGCAATCAGCCCCAGCATTTT. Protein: CASSVSRGNQPQHF.

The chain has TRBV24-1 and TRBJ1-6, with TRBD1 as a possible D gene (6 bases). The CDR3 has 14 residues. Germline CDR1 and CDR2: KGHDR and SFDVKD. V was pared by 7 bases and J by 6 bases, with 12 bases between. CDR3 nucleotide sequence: TGTGCCACCAGCCCCCAGGGGTTTAATTCACCCCTCCACTTT. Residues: CATSPQGFNSPLHF.

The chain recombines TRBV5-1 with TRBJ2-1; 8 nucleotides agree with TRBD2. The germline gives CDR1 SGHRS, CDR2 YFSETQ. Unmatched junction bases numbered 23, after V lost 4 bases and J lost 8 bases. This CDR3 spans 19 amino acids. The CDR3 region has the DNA TGCGCCAGCAGCCCCCTATCCCCCCCGGGACTAGGCAAGCTCGATGAGCAGTTCTTC. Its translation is CASSPLSPPGLGKLDEQFF.

CDR3 region: CASSRRETTDTQYF. The CDR3 nucleotides read TGTGCCAGTAGTAGGCGGGAGACGACAGATACGCAGTATTTT. The chain couples TRBV19 to TRBJ2-3; the match to TRBD2 covers 7 bases. The CDR3 consists of 14 residues. The junction had 4 bases not matched to a gene; V was cut back by 4 bases and J by 3 bases. Germline CDR1 reads LNHDA; CDR2 reads SQIVND (reference sequence).

CDR3 protein: CASSVEGGTGELFF. Here the CDR3 DNA reads TGTGCCAGCAGCGTAGAAGGAGGCACCGGGGAGCTGTTTTTT. The gene calls are TRBV9 and TRBJ2-2, with TRBD2 as a possible D gene (5 bases). The CDR3 is 14 amino acids. V was pared by 0 bases and J by 4 bases, with 7 bases between. Germline loops: CDR1 SGDLS, CDR2 YYNGEE. The entire variable domain, with the rest obtained from reference TRBV9 and TRBJ2-2, is as follows: DSGVTQTPKHLITATGQRVTLRCSPRSGDLSVYWYQQSLDQGLQFLIQYYNGEERAKGNILERFSAQQFPDLHSELNLSSLELGDSALYFCASSVEGGTGELFFGEGSRLTVL.

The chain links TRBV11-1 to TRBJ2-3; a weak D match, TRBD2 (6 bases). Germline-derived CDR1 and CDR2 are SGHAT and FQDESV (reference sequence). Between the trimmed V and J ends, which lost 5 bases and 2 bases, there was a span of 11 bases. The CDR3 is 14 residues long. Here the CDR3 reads CASSRAGFTDTQYF. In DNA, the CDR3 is TGTGCCAGCAGCCGAGCGGGTTTCACAGATACGCAGTATTTT.

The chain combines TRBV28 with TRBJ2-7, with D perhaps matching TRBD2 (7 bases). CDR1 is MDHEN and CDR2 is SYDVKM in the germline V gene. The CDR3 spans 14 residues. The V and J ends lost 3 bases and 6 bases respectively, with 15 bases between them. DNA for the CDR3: TGTGCCAGCAGTTTCGGGGGGCAGTATGGCGAGCAGTACTTC. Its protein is CASSFGGQYGEQYF.